This T cell receptor (beta chain) was identified during a study of Graves' ophthalmopathy and Graves' hyperthyroidism. Background on the study: No treatment had been given when peripheral blood was collected at initial diagnosis. Study results and caveats: Most thyroid clonotypes with frequency above 0.001 were detected in blood too. Ophthalmopathy and stable hyperthyroidism were discriminated by a 13-signature model, with approximately 89% sensitivity and approximately 77% specificity.

Concerning this clonotype itself: Its antigen is still unknown.

Amplifying from RNA transcripts, the study obtained TCR beta CDR3 regions. First-round RT-PCR relied on HTBI primers, and a second-round multiplex PCR came next. TCRdb analysed the multiplex PCR reads with MiXCR anew, one entry per CDR3 protein. This table holds 740,000 or so distinct CDR3 sequences, 40% found once. The sequenced sample was peripheral blood. The origin of this receptor is an adult man with Graves' ophthalmopathy.

CDR3 protein: CASSNGGQGAREQYF. The DNA of the CDR3 is TGTGCCAGCAGTAATGGGGGACAGGGGGCGCGAGAGCAGTACTTC. The chain has TRBV11-2 and TRBJ2-7; 12 bases align to TRBD1. CDR1 and CDR2 from the germline V gene are SGHAT and FQNNGV. V lost 6 bases and J lost 7; bases outside the gene matches: 10. The CDR3 sequence is 15 residues long.